The subject of this entry is one TCR beta chain. This sample was taken from a study of human T cells and chemical hapten exposure. Study summary: Throughout the approximately 24-week study, diphenylcyclopropenone was applied weekly to the patients' scalps.

The CDR3 runs to 15 residues. Germline values: CDR1 KGHSH, CDR2 LQKENI. V was pared by 5 bases and J by 11 bases, with 17 bases of the junction left unmatched. Individual cDNA molecules in this library carried unique molecular identifiers. MiXCR was run by TCRdb on the RACE reads, yielding one entry per CDR3 protein. The sample lists 65,000 to 90,000 distinct CDR3 sequences; around 13% were seen once. Time point specified: pre-sensitization, week 0. As for treatment: therapeutic diphenylcyclopropenone sensitization with weekly scalp DPC. The receptor comes from a woman aged 50 to 65 with alopecia areata. Some clones in this sample may be carry-over from other donors' samples. The sequencing used whole blood, collected in connection with sensitization to the hapten diphenylcyclopropenone (DPC). V and J are TRBV18 and TRBJ1-1; the match to TRBD1 covers 7 bases. The CDR3 loop is CASSVIRDSDPGAFF. CDR3 DNA sequence: TGTGCCAGCTCAGTCATCCGGGACAGTGATCCCGGGGCTTTCTTT.